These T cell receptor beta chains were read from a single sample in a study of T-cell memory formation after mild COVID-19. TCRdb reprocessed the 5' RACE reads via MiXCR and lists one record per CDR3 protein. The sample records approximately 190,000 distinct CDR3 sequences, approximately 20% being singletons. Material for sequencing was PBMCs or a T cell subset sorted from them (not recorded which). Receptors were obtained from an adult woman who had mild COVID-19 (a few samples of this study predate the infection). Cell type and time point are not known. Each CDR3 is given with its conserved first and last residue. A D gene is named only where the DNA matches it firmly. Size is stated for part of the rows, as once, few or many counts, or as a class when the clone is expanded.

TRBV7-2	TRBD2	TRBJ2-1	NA	CASSLKTSSYEQFF	TGTGCCAGCAGCTTGAAGACTAGCAGCTATGAGCAGTTCTTC
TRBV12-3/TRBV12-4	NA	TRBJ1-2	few	CASSLWDGYTF	TGTGCCAGCAGTTTATGGGATGGCTACACCTTC
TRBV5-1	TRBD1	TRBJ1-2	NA	CASSLPGQGSFDYGYTF	TGCGCCAGCAGCCTACCGGGACAGGGGAGTTTCGACTATGGCTACACCTTC
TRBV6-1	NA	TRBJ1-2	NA	CASSELDKQDGYTF	TGTGCCAGCAGTGAATTAGACAAACAAGATGGCTACACCTTC
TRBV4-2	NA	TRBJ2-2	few	CASSPRGSGNTGELFF	TGTGCCAGCAGCCCACGGGGTAGCGGGAACACCGGGGAGCTGTTTTTT
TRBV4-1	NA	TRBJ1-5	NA	CASSQESTTQQPQHF	TGCGCCAGCAGCCAAGAGTCCACGACCCAACAGCCCCAGCATTTT
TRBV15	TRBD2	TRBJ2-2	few	CATSRDSGAGELFF	TGTGCCACCAGCAGAGATAGCGGGGCCGGGGAGCTGTTTTTT
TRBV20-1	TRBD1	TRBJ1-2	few	CSARPRQGDYGYTF	TGCAGTGCTAGACCCCGACAGGGAGACTATGGCTACACCTTC
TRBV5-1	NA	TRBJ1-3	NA	CASSDNPGGSGNTIYF	TGCGCCAGCAGCGACAACCCGGGGGGCTCTGGAAACACCATATATTTT
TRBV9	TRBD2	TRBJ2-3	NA	CASRVDGIGGDTDTQYF	TGTGCCAGCAGAGTAGACGGTATCGGGGGGGACACAGATACGCAGTATTTT
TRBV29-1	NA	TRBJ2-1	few	CSVVWQGYNEQFF	TGCAGCGTTGTTTGGCAGGGGTACAATGAGCAGTTCTTC
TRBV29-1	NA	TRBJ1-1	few	CSVESRTRIGTEAFF	TGCAGCGTTGAATCGAGGACGAGAATAGGGACTGAAGCTTTCTTT
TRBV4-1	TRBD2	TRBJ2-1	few	CASSQASGNPYNEQFF	TGCGCCAGCAGCCAAGCTAGCGGGAACCCCTACAATGAGCAGTTCTTC
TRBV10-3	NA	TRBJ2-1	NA	CAISESGGTYNEQFF	TGTGCCATCAGTGAGTCCGGGGGCACCTACAATGAGCAGTTCTTC
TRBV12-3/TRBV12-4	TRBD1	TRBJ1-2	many	CASRPGTDRGGYTF	TGTGCCAGCAGACCCGGGACAGACAGGGGTGGCTACACCTTC
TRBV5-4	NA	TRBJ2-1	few	CASSSQPDSYNEQFF	TGTGCCAGCAGCTCCCAACCGGACAGTTACAATGAGCAGTTCTTC
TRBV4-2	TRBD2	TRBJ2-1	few	CASSQDRGRASNEQFF	TGTGCCAGCAGCCAAGATCGCGGGAGGGCATCCAATGAGCAGTTCTTC
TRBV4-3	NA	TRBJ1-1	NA	CASSQVGRAVAFF	TGCGCCAGCAGCCAAGTGGGGAGGGCAGTAGCTTTCTTT